The table lists the clone carrying this TCR beta chain with many counts. This entry belongs to a study of response to subunit inactivated influenza vaccine. Germline CDR1 is LGHDT and CDR2 is YNNKEL (reference sequence). CDR3 size: 16 residues. With 5 bases removed from V and 8 bases from J, the gap between germline ends came to 22 bases. One entry per CDR3 protein results from TCRdb running MiXCR on the RT-PCR reads. The sample has a few hundred thousand distinct CDR3 sequences, over 9% seen once; the top ten hold roughly 9.6%. These same data were also listed under a study on T cells expressing NK-cell markers. Turning to that study: UMI-tagged 5'RACE template switching yielded the TCR beta cDNA. Sequencing of TCR beta repertoires drew on sorted CD3+CD56+NKG2C+, CD3+CD56+NKG2C- and CD3+CD56-NKG2C+ T cells. Similarly, these clonotypes led the CD3+CD56-NKG2C+ fraction as well in a few donors.

The chain employs TRBV3-1 and TRBJ2-1; D is unresolved. The sequence came from a man aged 45-65 years who received an inactivated influenza vaccine. The specimen was PBMCs from blood, collected on the day of vaccination. CDR3 residues: CASSRKGGTAADEQFF. In nucleotides, the CDR3 is TGTGCCAGCAGCAGAAAAGGCGGAACCGCGGCAGATGAGCAGTTCTTC.